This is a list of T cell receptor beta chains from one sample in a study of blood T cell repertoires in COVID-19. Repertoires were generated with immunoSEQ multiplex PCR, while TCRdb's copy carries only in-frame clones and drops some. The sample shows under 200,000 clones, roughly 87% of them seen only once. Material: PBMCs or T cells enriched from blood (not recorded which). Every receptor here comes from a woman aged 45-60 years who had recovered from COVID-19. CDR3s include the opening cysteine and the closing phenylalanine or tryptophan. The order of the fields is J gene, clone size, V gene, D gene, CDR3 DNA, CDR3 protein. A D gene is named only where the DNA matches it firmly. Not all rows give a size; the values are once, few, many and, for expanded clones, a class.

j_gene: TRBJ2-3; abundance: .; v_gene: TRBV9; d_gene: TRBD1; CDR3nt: TGTGCCAGCAGCGTAGCTCCCACAGGGGCGGCAGATACGCAGTATTTT; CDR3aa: CASSVAPTGAADTQYF
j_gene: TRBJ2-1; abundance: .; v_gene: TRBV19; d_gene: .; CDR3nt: TGTGCCAGTAGTATAGATGCCGGGAGTGGGATCTACAATGAGCAGTTCTTC; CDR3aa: CASSIDAGSGIYNEQFF
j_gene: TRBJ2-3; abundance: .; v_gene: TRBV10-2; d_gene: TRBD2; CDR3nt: TGCGCCAGCGCGGGTGGCGGGAGGGGCACAGATACGCAGTATTTT; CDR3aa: CASAGGGRGTDTQYF
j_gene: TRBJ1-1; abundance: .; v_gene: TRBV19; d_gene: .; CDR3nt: TGTGCCAGTAGTACCGACTTAAACACTGAAGCTTTCTTT; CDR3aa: CASSTDLNTEAFF
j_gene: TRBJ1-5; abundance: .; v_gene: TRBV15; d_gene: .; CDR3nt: TGTGCCACCAGCAGAGAGCCCAGGGTGAAACAAGATCAGCCCCAGCATTTT; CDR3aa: CATSREPRVKQDQPQHF
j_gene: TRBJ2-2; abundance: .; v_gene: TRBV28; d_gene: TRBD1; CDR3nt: TGTGCCAGCAGTTTATGGGACAGGTTGAACACCGGGGAGCTGTTTTTT; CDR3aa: CASSLWDRLNTGELFF
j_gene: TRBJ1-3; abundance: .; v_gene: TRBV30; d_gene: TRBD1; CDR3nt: TGTGCCTGGCGGGGTAGGGGACAGATGTTTTCTGGAAACACCATATATTTT; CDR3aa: CAWRGRGQMFSGNTIYF
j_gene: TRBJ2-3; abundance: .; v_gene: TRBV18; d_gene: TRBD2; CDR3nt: TGTGCCAGTTCACCATACACTAGCGGGAGTGGCACAGATACGCAGTATTTT; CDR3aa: CASSPYTSGSGTDTQYF
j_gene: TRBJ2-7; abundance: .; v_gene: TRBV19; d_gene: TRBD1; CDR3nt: TGTGCCAGTAGCGTGGACAGGGCTTACGAGCAGTACTTC; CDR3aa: CASSVDRAYEQYF
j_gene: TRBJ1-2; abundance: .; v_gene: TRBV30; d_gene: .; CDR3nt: TGTGCCTGGAGTGTGTCGGGGTACTATGGCTACACCTTC; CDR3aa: CAWSVSGYYGYTF
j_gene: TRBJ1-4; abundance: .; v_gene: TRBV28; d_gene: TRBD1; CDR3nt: TGTGCCAGCAAAGGGACAGTCAATGAAAAACTGTTTTTT; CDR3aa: CASKGTVNEKLFF
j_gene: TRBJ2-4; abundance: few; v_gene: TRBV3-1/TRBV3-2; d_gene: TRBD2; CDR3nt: TGTGCCAGCAGCCAAGTCCCGACTAGCGGAGCCAAAAACATTCAGTACTTC; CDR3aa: CASSQVPTSGAKNIQYF
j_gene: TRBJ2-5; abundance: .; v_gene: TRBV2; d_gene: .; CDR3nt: TGTGCCAGCAGATACGGACTAAACCAAGAGACCCAGTACTTC; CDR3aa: CASRYGLNQETQYF
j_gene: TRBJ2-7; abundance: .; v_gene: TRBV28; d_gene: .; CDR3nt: TGTGCCAGCAGTTTATGGTCGGCGGGAACCTACGAGCAGTACTTC; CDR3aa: CASSLWSAGTYEQYF
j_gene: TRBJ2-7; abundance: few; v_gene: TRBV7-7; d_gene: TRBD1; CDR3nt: TGTGCTAGCAGCTTGCGGGACAGGAGCTCCTACGAGCAGTACTTC; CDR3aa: CASSLRDRSSYEQYF
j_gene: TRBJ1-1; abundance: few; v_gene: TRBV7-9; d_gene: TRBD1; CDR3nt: TGTGCCAGCAGCTTATATGACAGGGGTGAAGCTTTCTTT; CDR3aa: CASSLYDRGEAFF
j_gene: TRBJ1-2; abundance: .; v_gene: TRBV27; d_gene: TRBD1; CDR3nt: TGTGCCAGCAGTCTGACCGGGACAGTTAACTATGGCTACACCTTC; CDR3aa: CASSLTGTVNYGYTF
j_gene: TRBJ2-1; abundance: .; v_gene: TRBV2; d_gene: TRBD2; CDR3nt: TGTGCCAGCAGGACTAGCGGTCAGGGGCGTGAGCAGTTCTTC; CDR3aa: CASRTSGQGREQFF
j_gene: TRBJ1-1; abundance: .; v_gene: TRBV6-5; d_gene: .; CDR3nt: TGTGCCAGCAGTTACTCGGCCAGGCGCAGGGGAACTGAAGCTTTCTTT; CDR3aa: CASSYSARRRGTEAFF
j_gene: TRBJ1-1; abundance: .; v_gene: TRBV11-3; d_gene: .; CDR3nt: TGTGCCAGCAGCCAGCCCGGACTGCCGAACACTGAAGCTTTCTTT; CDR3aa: CASSQPGLPNTEAFF
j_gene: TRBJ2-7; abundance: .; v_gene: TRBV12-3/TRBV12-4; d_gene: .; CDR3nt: TGTGCCAGCAGTTCCAGGGTTTACGAGCAGTACTTC; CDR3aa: CASSSRVYEQYF
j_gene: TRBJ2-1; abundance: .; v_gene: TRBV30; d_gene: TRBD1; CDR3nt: TGTGCCTGGAGCCCCGGGACAGGGGGCTACAATGAGCAGTTCTTC; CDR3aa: CAWSPGTGGYNEQFF
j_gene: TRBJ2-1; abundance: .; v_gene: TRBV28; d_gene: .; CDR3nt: TGTGCCAGCAGTTTAGGTAGCTCCTACAATGAGCAGTTCTTC; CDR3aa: CASSLGSSYNEQFF
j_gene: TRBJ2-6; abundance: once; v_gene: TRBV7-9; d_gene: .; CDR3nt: TGTGCCAGCAGCTACGGTACGGCCAACGTCCTGACTTTC; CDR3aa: CASSYGTANVLTF
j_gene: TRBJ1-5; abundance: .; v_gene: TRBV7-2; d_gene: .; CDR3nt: TGTGCCAGCAGCTTAGCGGCCGGACAGAGCAATCAGCCCCAGCATTTT; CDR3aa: CASSLAAGQSNQPQHF
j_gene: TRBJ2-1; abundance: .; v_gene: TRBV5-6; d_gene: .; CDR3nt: TGTGCCAGCAGCTTTTTAGCGCGTCAAGACAATGAGCAGTTCTTC; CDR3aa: CASSFLARQDNEQFF
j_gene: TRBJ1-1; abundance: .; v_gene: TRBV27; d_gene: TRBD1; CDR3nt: TGTGCCAGCAGTGAGGGACAGGGGAACACTGAAGCTTTCTTT; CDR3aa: CASSEGQGNTEAFF
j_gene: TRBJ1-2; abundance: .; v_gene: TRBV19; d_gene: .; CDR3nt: TGTGCCAGTAGAGCGGCAGGGAGGCCGGAGAAACCTGGCTACACCTTC; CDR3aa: CASRAAGRPEKPGYTF
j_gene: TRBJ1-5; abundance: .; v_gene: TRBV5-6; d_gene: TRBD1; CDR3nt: TGTGCCAGCATGAGACAGGGACCCCTCAGCAATCAGCCCCAGCATTTT; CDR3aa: CASMRQGPLSNQPQHF
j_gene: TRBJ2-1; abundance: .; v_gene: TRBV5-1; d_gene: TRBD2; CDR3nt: TGCGCCAGCAGCGGGCTAGCGGGAGGCAATGAGCAGTTCTTC; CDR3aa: CASSGLAGGNEQFF
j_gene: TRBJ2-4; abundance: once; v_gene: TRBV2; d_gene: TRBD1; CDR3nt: TGTGCCAGCAGTGAACAGGGGGACAAAAACATTCAGTACTTC; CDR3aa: CASSEQGDKNIQYF
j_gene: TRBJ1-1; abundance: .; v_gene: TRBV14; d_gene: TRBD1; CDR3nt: TGTGCCAGCAGGTTACAGGGGGTCACTGAAGCTTTCTTT; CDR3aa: CASRLQGVTEAFF
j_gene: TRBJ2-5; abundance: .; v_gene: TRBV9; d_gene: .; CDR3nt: TGTGCCAGCAGCGTAGGGGTGAGCCGGGACCAAGAGACCCAGTACTTC; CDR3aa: CASSVGVSRDQETQYF
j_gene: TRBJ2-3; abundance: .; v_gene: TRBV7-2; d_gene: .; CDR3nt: TGTGCCAGCAGTCACTATGTGGCAGATACGCAGTATTTT; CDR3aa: CASSHYVADTQYF
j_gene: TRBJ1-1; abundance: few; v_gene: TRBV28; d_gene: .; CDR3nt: TGTGCCAGCAGTTTTGGGGGGTCGGGAACTGAAGCTTTCTTT; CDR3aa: CASSFGGSGTEAFF
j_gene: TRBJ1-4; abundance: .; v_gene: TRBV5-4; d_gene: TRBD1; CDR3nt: TGTGCCAGCAGCCTGGACCCAGGGGGAGGTCGTGAAAAACTGTTTTTT; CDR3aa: CASSLDPGGGREKLFF
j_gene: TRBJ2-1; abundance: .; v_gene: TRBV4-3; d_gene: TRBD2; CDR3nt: TGCGCCAGCAGCCCCGGTAGCGGGAGGGGGAATGAGCAGTTCTTC; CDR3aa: CASSPGSGRGNEQFF
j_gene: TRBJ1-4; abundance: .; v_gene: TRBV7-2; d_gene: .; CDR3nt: TGTGCCAGCAGCTTAGGGGGGCCAAATGAAAAACTGTTTTTT; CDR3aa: CASSLGGPNEKLFF
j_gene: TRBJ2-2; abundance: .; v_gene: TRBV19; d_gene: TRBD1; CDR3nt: TGTGCCAGTAGCTGGACAGGGGGGAACACCGGGGAGCTGTTTTTT; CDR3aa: CASSWTGGNTGELFF
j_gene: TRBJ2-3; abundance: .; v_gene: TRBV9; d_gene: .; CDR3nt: TGTGCCAGCAGCGTAGTGGCAGGTAGCACAGATACGCAGTATTTT; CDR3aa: CASSVVAGSTDTQYF
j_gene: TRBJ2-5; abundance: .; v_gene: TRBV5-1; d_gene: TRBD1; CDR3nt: TGCGCCAGCAGCTTGGTAGGGGGACAGCGATCGGAGACCCAGTACTTC; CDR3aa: CASSLVGGQRSETQYF